These T cell receptor beta chains were read from a single sample in a study of cytomegalovirus exposure and HLA in healthy donors. Measured with immunoSEQ multiplex PCR; TCRdb has only the in-frame clones, and not every one. Seen here are approximately 150,000 clones, around 82% observed once, and the top ten hold roughly 6.2%. Material: PBMCs. These receptors were obtained from a woman aged 40 to 50 in good health and CMV-seropositive. The CDR3 runs from the conserved cysteine through the conserved F or W. Each record gives: V gene, clone size, D gene, J gene, CDR3 protein, CDR3 DNA. D genes are given only for firm matches. Size is stated for part of the rows, as once, few or many counts, or as a class when the clone is expanded.

>TRBV6-5|-|-|TRBJ1-3
CASSYSIEGTGNTIYF
TGTGCCAGCAGTTACTCGATTGAGGGTACTGGAAACACCATATATTTT
>TRBV5-1|-|TRBD1|TRBJ1-4
CASSLFRAGGSDEKLFF
TGCGCCAGCAGCTTGTTCCGGGCAGGGGGCTCCGATGAAAAACTGTTTTTT
>TRBV7-9|-|TRBD1|TRBJ2-3
CASSILQGDTQYF
TGTGCCAGCAGCATACTACAGGGGGATACGCAGTATTTT
>TRBV7-9|-|TRBD2|TRBJ2-1
CASSLAGATSGWEQFF
TGTGCCAGCAGCTTAGCAGGGGCTACTAGCGGCTGGGAGCAGTTCTTC
>TRBV5-1|-|-|TRBJ2-1
CASSLVSYSEQFF
TGCGCCAGCAGCTTGGTTAGCTATAGTGAGCAGTTCTTC
>TRBV6-1|-|TRBD2|TRBJ2-3
CASSSGTSQRDTQYF
TGTGCCAGCAGTTCCGGGACTAGCCAACGGGATACGCAGTATTTT
>TRBV7-9|-|TRBD2|TRBJ2-1
CASSLVAGVGEQFF
TGTGCCAGCAGCTTAGTAGCGGGAGTGGGCGAGCAGTTCTTC
>TRBV11-3|-|TRBD1|TRBJ1-6
CASSSRPGQYNSPLHF
TGTGCCAGCAGCTCCCGCCCGGGACAGTATAATTCACCCCTCCACTTT
>TRBV27|few|TRBD1|TRBJ1-2
CASSRTGAVDYGYTF
TGTGCCAGCAGTAGGACAGGGGCGGTAGACTATGGCTACACCTTC
>TRBV2|-|-|TRBJ1-5
CTHNSWQGYSNQPQHF
TGTACCCATAATTCGTGGCAGGGATATAGCAATCAGCCCCAGCATTTT
>TRBV27|few|-|TRBJ2-4
CASSKVGEAKNIQYF
TGTGCCAGCAGCAAGGTGGGAGAAGCCAAAAACATTCAGTACTTC
>TRBV4-2|few|TRBD1|TRBJ1-1
CASSPRDRGRGAFF
TGTGCCAGCAGCCCAAGGGACAGGGGGCGCGGAGCTTTCTTT
>TRBV28|-|TRBD2|TRBJ2-3
CASSPSQLAGPYGTQYF
TGTGCCAGCAGTCCTTCACAACTAGCGGGGCCGTACGGTACGCAGTATTTT
>TRBV5-1|few|TRBD1|TRBJ2-7
CASSLGLGQAYEQYF
TGCGCCAGCAGCTTGGGGTTGGGACAGGCCTACGAGCAGTACTTC
>TRBV11-3|-|TRBD2|TRBJ2-1
CASSSSDGGLADNEQFF
TGTGCCAGCAGCTCCTCGGACGGGGGACTAGCGGACAATGAGCAGTTCTTC
>TRBV7-2|few|-|TRBJ2-5
CASSWSAGRETQYF
TGTGCCAGCAGCTGGTCAGCGGGTCGAGAGACCCAGTACTTC
>TRBV10-3|-|-|TRBJ2-3
CAISDRDTQYF
TGTGCCATCAGTGATAGAGATACGCAGTATTTT
>TRBV6-5|-|TRBD1|TRBJ2-2
CATNRGDTGELFF
TGTGCCACTAACAGGGGGGACACCGGGGAGCTGTTTTTT
>TRBV28|-|-|TRBJ1-6
CASSFLNSPLHF
TGTGCCAGCAGTTTCTTGAATTCACCCCTCCACTTT
>TRBV7-2|-|TRBD1|TRBJ1-2
CASSLGGQGAFYGYTF
TGTGCCAGCAGCTTAGGGGGACAGGGGGCCTTCTATGGCTACACCTTC
>TRBV7-6|-|-|TRBJ2-1
CASVSRGSYNEQFF
TGTGCCAGCGTCTCGCGAGGGAGCTACAATGAGCAGTTCTTC
>TRBV7-3|-|-|TRBJ1-1
CASSTGTEAFF
TGTGCCAGCTCGACGGGGACTGAAGCTTTCTTT
>TRBV2|-|-|TRBJ2-7
CASSKDLAGEQYF
TGTGCCAGCAGTAAGGACCTGGCGGGCGAGCAGTACTTC
>TRBV28|-|-|TRBJ1-5
CASSPWTASNQPQHF
TGTGCCAGCAGTCCATGGACAGCCAGCAATCAGCCCCAGCATTTT
>TRBV7-9|-|-|TRBJ1-2
CASSLAGGVGYTF
TGTGCCAGCAGCTTGGCTGGCGGTGTTGGCTACACCTTC
>TRBV7-6|-|TRBD2|TRBJ2-1
CASSLEASGTHYNEQFF
TGTGCCAGCAGCTTAGAAGCTAGCGGGACCCACTACAATGAGCAGTTCTTC